This T cell receptor beta chain was observed in a study of shared clonotypes between healthy human individuals. Study in general: The study drew on two women and a few men aged 18 to 49 as donors.

Broader study findings: Tissue TCR repertoires likely differ from these blood-only repertoires. Unshared clonotypes carried lower generation probabilities than those common to all four donors.

The assay was run at deep level. The protocol was immunoSEQ multiplex PCR, while the TCRdb copy is restricted to in-frame clones and leaves out a portion. The sample holds around 2,000,000 clones, under 95% seen once. As defined, naive CD8 cells were CD45RO-negative and positively selected for CCR7, with terminally differentiated effector memory CD45RA+ cells excluded. CDR1 SGHAT and CDR2 FQDESV come from the germline V gene (reference sequence). V was pared by 1 base and J by 8 bases, with 12 bases between. This CDR3 spans 14 amino acids. As to this clone: Its antigen is unidentified.

The sequence was obtained from a man younger than 35 in good health. Some clones in this sample may be carry-over from other donors' samples. The sample was naive CD8+ T cells from PBMCs. The chain employs TRBV11-1 and TRBJ2-1, with unresolved D. CDR3 loop: CASSLGARTDEQFF. As DNA, the CDR3 is TGTGCCAGCAGCTTAGGGGCTAGGACGGATGAGCAGTTCTTC.